What follows describes a single T cell receptor beta chain. The sample comes from a study of OX40 agonist ivuxolimab in advanced cancers. Germline CDR1 is MNHEY and CDR2 is SVGAGI. CDR3 length: 13 residues. The germline V and J ends were trimmed by 2 bases and 1 base, with 5 bases remaining between them. Clones were read by immunoSEQ multiplex PCR, and TCRdb kept only the in-frame ones, dropping some. The sample lists 40,000 to 60,000 clones; 81% were seen once. Sequenced material: CD4+ or CD8+ T cells sorted from blood, taken in a trial of the OX40 agonist ivuxolimab. The clonotype originates from an adult with an advanced solid tumor such as melanoma, head and neck, liver or kidney cancer. The chain has TRBV6-5 and TRBJ1-2; no definite D call. Here the CDR3 reads CASSYLSNYGYTF. CDR3 sequence (DNA): TGTGCCAGCAGTTACCTAAGTAACTATGGCTACACCTTC.